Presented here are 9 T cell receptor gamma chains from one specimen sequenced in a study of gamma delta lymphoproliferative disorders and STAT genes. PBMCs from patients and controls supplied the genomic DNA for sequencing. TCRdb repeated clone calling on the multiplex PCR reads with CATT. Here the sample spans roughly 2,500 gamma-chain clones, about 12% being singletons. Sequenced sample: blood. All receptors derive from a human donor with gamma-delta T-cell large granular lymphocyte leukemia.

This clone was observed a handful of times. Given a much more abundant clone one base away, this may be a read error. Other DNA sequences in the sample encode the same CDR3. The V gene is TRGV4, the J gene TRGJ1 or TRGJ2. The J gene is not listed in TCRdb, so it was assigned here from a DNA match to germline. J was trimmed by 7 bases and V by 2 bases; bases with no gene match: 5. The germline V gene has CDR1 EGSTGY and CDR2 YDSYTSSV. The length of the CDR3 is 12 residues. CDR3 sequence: CATWDVYYKKLF. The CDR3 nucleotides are TGTGCCACCTGGGATGTCTACTATAAGAAACTCTTT.

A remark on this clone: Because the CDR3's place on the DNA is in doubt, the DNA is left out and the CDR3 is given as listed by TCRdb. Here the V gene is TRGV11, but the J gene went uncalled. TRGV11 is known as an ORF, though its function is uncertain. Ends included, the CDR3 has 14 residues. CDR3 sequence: CTTVPAGDYYKKLF.

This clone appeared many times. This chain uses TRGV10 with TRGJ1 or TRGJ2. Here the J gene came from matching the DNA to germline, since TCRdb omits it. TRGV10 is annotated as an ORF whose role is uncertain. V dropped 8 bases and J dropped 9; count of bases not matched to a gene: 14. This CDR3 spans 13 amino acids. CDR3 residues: CAAWDYNSLKKLF. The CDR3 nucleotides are TGTGCTGCGTGGGATTATAACAGCCTTAAGAAACTCTTT.

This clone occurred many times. CDR3 amino acids: CATWDRPWYKKLF. DNA for the CDR3: TGTGCCACCTGGGACAGGCCTTGGTATAAGAAACTCTTT. The chain links TRGV3 to TRGJ1 or TRGJ2. The J gene is absent in TCRdb and was assigned here via DNA matching to germline. In germline, CDR1 is VTNTFY, CDR2 YDVSTARD (reference sequence). This CDR3 is 13 amino acids long. V lost 0 bases, J lost 7 bases, and 6 bases stayed unmatched.

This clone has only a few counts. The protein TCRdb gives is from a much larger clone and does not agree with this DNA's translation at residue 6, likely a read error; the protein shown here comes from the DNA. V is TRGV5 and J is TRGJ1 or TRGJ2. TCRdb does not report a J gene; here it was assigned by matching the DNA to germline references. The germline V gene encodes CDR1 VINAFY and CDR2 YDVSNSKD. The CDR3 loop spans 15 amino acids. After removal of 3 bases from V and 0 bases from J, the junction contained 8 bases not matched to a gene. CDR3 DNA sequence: TGTGCCACCTGGGACGGGCTAAGGAATTATTATAAGAAACTCTTT. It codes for CATWDGLRNYYKKLF.

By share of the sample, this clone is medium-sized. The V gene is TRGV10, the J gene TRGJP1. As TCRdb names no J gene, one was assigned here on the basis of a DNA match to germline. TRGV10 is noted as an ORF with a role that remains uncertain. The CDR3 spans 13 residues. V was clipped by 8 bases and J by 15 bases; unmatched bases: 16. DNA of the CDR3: TGTGCTGCGTGGGTTCCGCCTGTTCAGATCAAGATATTT. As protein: CAAWVPPVQIKIF.

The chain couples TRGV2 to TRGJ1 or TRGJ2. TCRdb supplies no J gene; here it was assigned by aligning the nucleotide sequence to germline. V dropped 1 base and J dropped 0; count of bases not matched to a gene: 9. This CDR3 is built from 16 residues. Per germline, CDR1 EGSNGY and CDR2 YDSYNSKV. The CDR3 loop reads CATWDGPRSNYYKKLF. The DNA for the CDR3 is TGTGCCACCTGGGACGGCCCTAGGTCGAATTATTATAAGAAACTCTTT.

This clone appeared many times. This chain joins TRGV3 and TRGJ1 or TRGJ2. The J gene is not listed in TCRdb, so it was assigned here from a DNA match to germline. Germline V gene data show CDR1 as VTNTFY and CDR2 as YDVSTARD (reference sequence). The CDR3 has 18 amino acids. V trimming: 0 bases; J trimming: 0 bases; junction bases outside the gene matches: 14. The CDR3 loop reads CATWDRLRNPLNYYKKLF. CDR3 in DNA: TGTGCCACCTGGGACAGGCTCAGAAATCCTTTGAATTATTATAAGAAACTCTTT.

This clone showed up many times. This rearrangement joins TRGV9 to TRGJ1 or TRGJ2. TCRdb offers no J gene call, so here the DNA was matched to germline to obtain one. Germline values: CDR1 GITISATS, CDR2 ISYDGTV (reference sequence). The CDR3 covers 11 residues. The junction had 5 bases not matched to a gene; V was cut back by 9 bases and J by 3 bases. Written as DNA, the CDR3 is TGTGCCTTGGAACTTTATTATAAGAAACTCTTT. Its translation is CALELYYKKLF.